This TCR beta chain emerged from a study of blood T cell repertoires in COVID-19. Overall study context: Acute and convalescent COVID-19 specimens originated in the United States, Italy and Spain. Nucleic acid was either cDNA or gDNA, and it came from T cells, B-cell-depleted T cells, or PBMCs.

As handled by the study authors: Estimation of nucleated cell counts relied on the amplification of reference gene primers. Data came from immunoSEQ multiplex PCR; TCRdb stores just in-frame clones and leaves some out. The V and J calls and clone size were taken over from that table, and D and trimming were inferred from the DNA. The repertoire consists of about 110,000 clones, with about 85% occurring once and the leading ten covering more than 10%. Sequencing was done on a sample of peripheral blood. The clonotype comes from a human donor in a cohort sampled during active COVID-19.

The CDR3 reads CASSLQAGSFSGNTIYF. The DNA for the CDR3 is TGTGCCAGCAGCTTACAGGCGGGGTCCTTCTCTGGAAACACCATATATTTT. The chain is built from TRBV7-2 and TRBJ1-3; unclear D gene. The CDR3 spans 17 residues. Trimming removed 2 bases from V and 0 bases from J, with 14 bases in between. Per germline, CDR1 SGHTA and CDR2 FQGNSA.